This entry describes one T cell receptor beta chain. The V gene end was trimmed by 7 bases and the J gene end by 1 base; junction bases not matched to a gene: 1. The germline gives CDR1 MDHEN, CDR2 SYDVKM. The CDR3 is 14 residues long. The library put unique molecular identifiers onto individual cDNA molecules. MiXCR, applied by TCRdb to the RACE reads, yields one record per CDR3 protein. This table holds some 120,000 distinct CDR3 sequences, around an eighth found once. Time point specified: patch test 1, 2 weeks after DPC sensitization. The treatment was: therapeutic diphenylcyclopropenone sensitization with weekly scalp DPC. This sample was included in a study of human T cells and chemical hapten exposure. Whole-study context: Enrolled patients were predominantly female and had alopecia areata, totalis or universalis.

The specimen comprised whole blood, sampled in connection with sensitization to the hapten diphenylcyclopropenone (DPC). This receptor was taken from a woman between 50 and 59 years old with alopecia areata. Some clones in this sample may be carry-over from other donors' samples. The V gene is TRBV28, the J gene TRBJ2-3, with TRBD2 matching 11 bases. CDR3 in DNA: TGTGCCAGCATACTAGCGGGGGGCACAGATACGCAGTATTTT. Its protein is CASILAGGTDTQYF.